What follows are 20 T cell receptor beta chains derived from one specimen sequenced in a study of blood T cell repertoires in COVID-19 (dated by TCRdb to between 2020 and 2021). Libraries came from the immunoSEQ multiplex PCR assay. This immuneACCESS table, as held by TCRdb, lists in-frame sequences with V and J called but not all clones. Of the missing ones, under half trace to an unresolved V gene in checked studies; the others have no known cause. This sample has about 89,000 clones in its table, and 75% to 85% of those were observed once. The top ten clones comprise less than 20% of the sample. Sequencing was performed on peripheral blood. Receptors originate from a woman older than 75 with acute or convalescent COVID-19.

The chain combines TRBV13 with TRBJ1-1; weak D call: TRBD1 (5 bases). The CDR3 consists of 13 residues. The ends were cut back, 0 bases at V and 7 bases at J, with 9 bases in the middle. The V gene's germline CDR1 is PRHDT and CDR2 FYEKMQ (reference sequence). The CDR3 bases are TGTGCCAGCAGCTTAGGTTGGACATTTGAAGCTTTCTTT. Amino acid sequence: CASSLGWTFEAFF.

The chain carries TRBV6-5 and TRBJ1-2; TRBD1 aligns across 7 bases. CDR1 is MNHEY and CDR2 is SVGAGI in the germline V gene. J was trimmed by 6 bases and V by 7 bases; bases with no gene match: 11. CDR3 length equals 14 residues. The CDR3 DNA reads as TGTGCCAGCAAACAGGGGATATTGGGAAATGGCTACACCTTC. The encoded protein is CASKQGILGNGYTF.

There are a few counts of this clone. One end of the junction fails to match germline, which may point to a read error. The chain recombines TRBV6-2 or TRBV6-3 with TRBJ1-3; D remains unclear. The CDR3 is made up of 14 amino acids. Germline CDR1 reads MNHEY; CDR2 reads SVGEGT. The CDR3 DNA reads TGTGCCAGCACTTACCAGACGGGAAGAAACACCATATATTTT. Protein: CASTYQTGRNTIYF.

The genes are TRBV4-1 and TRBJ2-2; the match to TRBD1 covers 7 bases. The germline V gene has CDR1 MGHRA and CDR2 YSYEKL. This CDR3 is built from 15 residues. V lost 6 bases and J lost 5; bases outside the gene matches: 9. As DNA, the CDR3 is TGCGCCAGCAGTATGCGACAGGGACAGACCGGGGAGCTGTTTTTT. Protein: CASSMRQGQTGELFF.

The chain employs TRBV6-5 and TRBJ1-5, with a weak D call TRBD1 (5 bases). This CDR3 region has 15 residues. Germline V lookup: CDR1 MNHEY, CDR2 SVGAGI. Trimming left V 6 bases short and J 4 bases short, with 16 bases between. The CDR3, as DNA: TGTGCCAGCAGGACCGGGAGGGGACTAAATCAGCCCCAGCATTTT. As protein: CASRTGRGLNQPQHF.

This clone showed up just a few times. The genes are TRBV7-2 and TRBJ2-1; D call uncertain. Trimming cost V 3 bases and J 5 bases, with 8 bases left between them. CDR3 length equals 13 residues. From germline, CDR1 is SGHTA and CDR2 FQGNSA. CDR3 coding DNA: TGTGCCAGCAGCTTGGCGGTTGACAATGAGCAGTTCTTC. This codes for CASSLAVDNEQFF.

The chain employs TRBV19 and TRBJ2-1; 11 positions agree with TRBD2. The CDR3 extends over 18 amino acids. The germline CDR1 and CDR2 sequences are LNHDA and SQIVND (reference sequence). The J segment lost 2 bases and the V segment lost 1 base, leaving 7 bases of the junction unmatched. DNA of the CDR3: TGTGCCAGTAGTATAGGGGCAACTAGCGGGAGTCCCTACAATGAGCAGTTCTTC. Translation: CASSIGATSGSPYNEQFF.

This clone was seen once. The rearrangement uses TRBV20-1 and TRBJ1-5; D unclear. V was clipped by 6 bases and J by 5 bases, with 8 bases between them. The CDR3 has 11 residues. CDR1 is DFQATT, CDR2 SNEGSKA, per germline (reference sequence). The CDR3 reads CSAVRDQPQHF. The DNA for the CDR3 is TGCAGTGCCGTACGGGATCAGCCCCAGCATTTT.

V and J are TRBV4-2 and TRBJ2-5; 11 nucleotides line up with TRBD1. The CDR3 is made up of 16 amino acids. Germline values: CDR1 LGHNA, CDR2 YNFKEQ. Trimming at V came to 1 base and at J to 4 bases, leaving 5 bases not matched to a gene. The CDR3 spells CASSQVGQGDSETQYF. The DNA for the CDR3 is TGTGCCAGCAGCCAAGTGGGACAGGGGGACTCAGAGACCCAGTACTTC.

V gene TRBV7-2 combines with J gene TRBJ1-2; D ambiguous. V dropped 5 bases and J dropped 3 bases, with 16 bases sitting between them. CDR3 length: 15 amino acids. CDR1 is SGHTA, CDR2 FQGNSA, per germline. CDR3 loop: CASSLTPGSDYGYTF. CDR3 nucleotides: TGTGCCAGCAGCCTTACTCCCGGGTCAGACTATGGCTACACCTTC.

This clone was recorded a few times. The chain couples TRBV3-1 (or the pseudogene TRBV3-2) to TRBJ2-3; D possibly corresponds to TRBD2 (6 bases). The CDR3 totals 16 residues. Germline loops: CDR1 LGHDT, CDR2 YNNKEL (reference sequence). The V gene lost 4 bases and the J gene lost 2 bases, with 16 bases spanning the gap. CDR3 DNA: TGTGCCAGCAGCCTTCCTGGGGTAGCGGCCACAGATACGCAGTATTTT. Translating gives CASSLPGVAATDTQYF.

The chain joins TRBV10-3 to TRBJ1-2, with 9 bases matching TRBD1. The CDR3 loop spans 14 amino acids. CDR1 ENHRY and CDR2 SYGVKD come from the germline V gene. V trimming: 2 bases; J trimming: 4 bases; junction bases outside the gene matches: 2. The CDR3 DNA reads as TGTGCCATCAGTGAGATGGGACAGGGCTATGGCTACACCTTC. Translating it yields CAISEMGQGYGYTF.

The chain combines TRBV21-1 with TRBJ1-2. TRBV21-1 is marked as a pseudogene. The CDR3 consists of 17 residues. CDR3 coding DNA: TGTGCCAGCAGCAAAATTAAAGTCGGGGGAAGTAACTATGGCTACACCTTC. Amino acids: CASSKIKVGGSNYGYTF.

The chain links TRBV6-4 to TRBJ1-2, with 7 bases that match TRBD1. The CDR3 contains 14 residues. Germline V gene data show CDR1 as MRHNA and CDR2 as SNTAGT. With 5 bases clipped from V and 4 bases from J, the junction kept 7 bases outside the gene matches. As DNA, the CDR3 is TGTGCCAGCAGTCACGGACAGGCAGGCTATGGCTACACCTTC. The encoded protein is CASSHGQAGYGYTF.

This chain links TRBV25-1 with TRBJ2-1; 9 nucleotides align to TRBD1. The V segment lost 10 bases and the J segment 4 bases; nucleotides outside the gene matches: 2. CDR3 length: 12 residues. CDR1 is MGHDK and CDR2 is SYGVNS in the germline V gene. The CDR3: CATGQGYNEQFF. The CDR3 nucleotides read TGTGCCACCGGACAGGGGTACAATGAGCAGTTCTTC.

The CDR3 region has the DNA TGTGCCAGCACCCAGCGGGGGGGCTACGAGCAGTACTTC. Translating gives CASTQRGGYEQYF. The chain employs TRBV12-3 or TRBV12-4 and TRBJ2-7; 10 positions agree with TRBD2. V gave up 7 bases and J gave up 3 bases; unmatched junction bases: 3. This CDR3 comprises 13 residues.

J is TRBJ1-1 and V is TRBV7-2; no definite D call. V gave up 2 bases and J gave up 6 bases, with 10 bases separating them. Germline CDR1 reads SGHTA; CDR2 reads FQGNSA. The CDR3 runs 13 residues. The CDR3 here is CASSLRQEAEAFF. CDR3 DNA sequence: TGTGCCAGCAGCTTACGGCAGGAGGCTGAAGCTTTCTTT.

The chain is built from TRBV2 and TRBJ1-5; D might be TRBD1 (6 bases). The length of the CDR3 is 16 residues. Germline V gene data show CDR1 as SNHLY and CDR2 as FYNNEI. Trimming took off 0 bases at V and 0 bases at J, with 9 bases between the two ends. In DNA, the CDR3 is TGTGCCAGCAGTGAAGCAAAACAGGGTAGCAATCAGCCCCAGCATTTT. Protein sequence: CASSEAKQGSNQPQHF.

The J gene is TRBJ1-4, the V gene TRBV10-3; possible D gene TRBD1, 5 bases. There are 13 residues in the CDR3. Trimming stripped 4 bases from V and 5 bases from J, with 8 bases between. The germline V gene encodes CDR1 ENHRY and CDR2 SYGVKD. The CDR3 nucleotides read TGTGCCATCAGTGTGCAGGGAAATGAAAAACTGTTTTTT. Residues: CAISVQGNEKLFF.

This clone was recorded once. The chain joins TRBV5-5 to TRBJ1-2, with 7 bases identical to TRBD1. J lost 2 bases, V lost 0 bases, and 10 bases had no gene match. Germline CDR1 SGHKS, CDR2 YYEKEE (reference sequence). This CDR3 region has 17 residues. CDR3 amino acids: CASSLADRTGANYGYTF. As DNA, the CDR3 is TGTGCCAGCAGCTTGGCGGACAGGACCGGCGCGAACTATGGCTACACCTTC.